The 24 T cell receptor beta chains reported below all come from one sample, sequenced in a study of blood T cells in healthy people across ages. Next came a second PCR, run for about 7 to 12 cycles, which used a sample-barcoded 5' primer along with a J-beta primer mix. TCRdb re-called the 5' RACE reads with MiXCR, one entry per CDR3 protein. This sample has 950,000 to 1,200,000 distinct CDR3 sequences, with around two fifths found just once. The sample taken for sequencing was blood. The source is a man aged 18 to 35 in good health.

The genes are TRBV4-3 and TRBJ2-1; 9 nucleotides line up with TRBD2. There are 17 residues in the CDR3. Trimming at V came to 0 bases and at J to 4 bases, leaving 7 bases not matched to a gene. Germline-derived CDR1 and CDR2 are LGHNA and YSLEER. The chain's CDR3 is CASSQDRALAGYNEQFF. Written as DNA, the CDR3 is TGCGCCAGCAGCCAAGATCGCGCCCTAGCGGGATACAATGAGCAGTTCTTC.

V is TRBV10-3 and J is TRBJ1-1; 9 bases agree with TRBD1. This CDR3 spans 13 amino acids. V lost 6 bases and J lost 5; bases outside the gene matches: 4. Germline CDR1 reads ENHRY; CDR2 reads SYGVKD. CDR3 bases: TGTGCCATCAGGTTACAGGGGGCGACTGAAGCTTTCTTT. Translating it yields CAIRLQGATEAFF.

This CDR3 reads CAIKGGTGGTEAFF. Here the CDR3 DNA reads TGTGCCATCAAAGGAGGGACGGGTGGCACTGAAGCTTTCTTT. The chain couples TRBV10-3 to TRBJ1-1, with D perhaps matching TRBD1 (5 bases). The ends were cut back, 7 bases at V and 4 bases at J, with 16 bases in the middle. This CDR3 region has 14 residues. Germline V gives CDR1 ENHRY, CDR2 SYGVKD.

The V call is TRBV4-3, the J call TRBJ1-1, with 8 bases that match TRBD1. This CDR3 is 15 amino acids long. The V gene's germline CDR1 is LGHNA and CDR2 YSLEER. Trimming cost V 0 bases and J 10 bases; bases outside gene matches: 10. CDR3 bases: TGCGCCAGCAGCCAAGATCTGGGACAGGTCGGGTCAGCTTTCTTT. It is translated as CASSQDLGQVGSAFF.

This clonotype was counted a few times. The chain couples TRBV20-1 to TRBJ2-1, with 8 bases aligning to TRBD2. J was trimmed by 6 bases and V by 3 bases; bases with no gene match: 7. The CDR3 is made up of 14 amino acids. Germline V gene sequence: CDR1 DFQATT, CDR2 SNEGSKA (reference sequence). The CDR3 loop reads CSARESGGANEQFF. The CDR3 nucleotides are TGCAGTGCTAGGGAGTCCGGGGGGGCCAATGAGCAGTTCTTC.

The chain is built from TRBV27 and TRBJ1-5; D perhaps matches TRBD1 (5 bases). This CDR3 has 15 residues. V lost 5 bases and J 3 bases, leaving 14 bases between the germline ends. Germline CDR1 is MNHEY and CDR2 is SMNVEV (reference sequence). The CDR3 DNA reads TGTGCCAGCAGTACGACAGCATCAAACAATCAGCCCCAGCATTTT. It codes for CASSTTASNNQPQHF.

In this sample, this clonotype turned up a few times. The gene calls are TRBV6-2 or TRBV6-3 and TRBJ1-2; D gene unclear. Germline CDR1 and CDR2: MNHEY and SVGEGT. The V and J ends lost 4 bases and 6 bases respectively, with 6 bases between them. The CDR3 runs 11 residues. The CDR3 reads CASSLADGYTF. DNA for the CDR3: TGTGCCAGCAGTTTGGCCGATGGCTACACCTTC.

The rearrangement uses TRBV25-1 and TRBJ1-1; no firm D call. The CDR3 contains 14 residues. Germline V gene sequence: CDR1 MGHDK, CDR2 SYGVNS. With 2 bases removed from V and 3 bases from J, the gap between germline ends came to 10 bases. CDR3 DNA sequence: TGTGCCAGCAGTGAAAGGAACACGTACACTGAAGCTTTCTTT. Its protein is CASSERNTYTEAFF. The whole variable domain, filled in from reference TRBV25-1 and TRBJ1-1, reads EADIYQTPRYLVIGTGKKITLECSQTMGHDKMYWYQQDPGMELHLIHYSYGVNSTEKGDLSSESTVSRIRTEHFPLTLESARPSHTSQYLCASSERNTYTEAFFGQGTRLTVV.

The chain uses TRBV25-1 and TRBJ2-2; no definite D call. The CDR3 extends over 16 amino acids. The V end was cut by 2 bases, the J end by 4 bases, with 14 bases between. Germline V gene data show CDR1 as MGHDK and CDR2 as SYGVNS. In nucleotides, the CDR3 is TGTGCCAGCAGTGAACATGCGGCCTCGGGCACCGGGGAGCTGTTTTTT. It codes for CASSEHAASGTGELFF.

Here the CDR3 DNA reads TGTGCCAGCAGTAGAAACCAGGATGAAAAACTGTTTTTT. Amino acid sequence: CASSRNQDEKLFF. This chain uses TRBV5-5 with TRBJ1-4; no firm D call. The CDR3 runs 13 residues. CDR1 SGHKS and CDR2 YYEKEE come from the germline V gene (reference sequence). Trimming took 5 bases from V and 6 from J, leaving 11 bases between them.

This clonotype showed up just a few times. The V and J genes are TRBV6-2 or TRBV6-3 and TRBJ2-3, with 12 bases aligning to TRBD2. The CDR3 extends over 19 amino acids. CDR1 and CDR2 from the germline V gene are MNHEY and SVGEGT. V gave up 0 bases and J gave up 3 bases; unmatched junction bases: 10. Written as DNA, the CDR3 is TGTGCCAGCAGTTACTCGCCCTCACTAGCGGGGGGTTCAACAGATACGCAGTATTTT. Translation gives CASSYSPSLAGGSTDTQYF.

The sample holds a few counts of this clonotype. V and J are TRBV6-4 and TRBJ2-3, with D perhaps being TRBD1 or TRBD2 (5 bases each). CDR1 MRHNA and CDR2 SNTAGT come from the germline V gene. This CDR3 has 14 amino acids. V was pared by 2 bases and J by 3 bases, with 9 bases between. The DNA for the CDR3 is TGTGCCAGCAGTGACGGGGGTCTGACAGATACGCAGTATTTT. This translates into CASSDGGLTDTQYF.

This chain connects TRBV9 to TRBJ2-1, with 9 nucleotides matching TRBD2. V was pared by 3 bases and J by 8 bases, with 6 bases of the junction left unmatched. The length of the CDR3 is 14 residues. Germline assignment: CDR1 SGDLS and CDR2 YYNGEE. The CDR3 DNA follows: TGTGCCAGCAGCGCCGCGGGACTAGCATATGAGCAGTTCTTC. This encodes CASSAAGLAYEQFF.

The chain joins TRBV12-3 or TRBV12-4 to TRBJ1-6; the match to TRBD1 covers 7 bases. V lost 4 bases, J lost 6 bases, and 6 bases stayed unmatched. This CDR3 is built from 15 residues. This CDR3 is CASSSSGGSNSPLHF. The CDR3 coding sequence is TGTGCCAGCAGTTCATCAGGGGGGAGTAATTCACCCCTCCACTTT.

This sequence joins TRBV2 and TRBJ1-1; D is undetermined. V gave up 11 bases and J gave up 1 base, with 11 bases separating them. CDR3 length equals 12 residues. Germline-derived CDR1 and CDR2 are SNHLY and FYNNEI. CDR3 amino acids: CAGLGSNTEAFF. The CDR3 DNA reads TGTGCCGGCTTGGGGTCGAACACTGAAGCTTTCTTT.

The table lists this clonotype with a few counts. The rearrangement links TRBV9 to TRBJ2-1, with 12 positions matching TRBD2. TRBJ2-7 explains the end of the DNA better; the J call may be wrong. CDR1 SGDLS and CDR2 YYNGEE come from the germline V gene. This CDR3 has 19 amino acids. The CDR3 loop is CASSVVPRLAGDHYNEQYF. The CDR3 coding sequence is TGTGCCAGCAGCGTAGTACCTCGACTAGCGGGGGACCACTACAATGAGCAGTACTTC.

J is TRBJ2-2 and V is TRBV20-1; perhaps TRBD2 as D (5 bases). CDR1 and CDR2 (germline): DFQATT, SNEGSKA (reference sequence). Trimming shortened V by 3 bases and J by 6 bases, and 17 bases separated the two germline ends. The CDR3 spans 15 residues. The CDR3 region has the DNA TGCAGTGCTAGGGTCAGAGGCCGCGGGTCCGGGGAGCTGTTTTTT. This gives the protein CSARVRGRGSGELFF.

The genes are TRBV7-9 and TRBJ2-5, with a weak D call TRBD1 (5 bases). V lost 5 bases to trimming and J lost 3 bases, with 16 bases between them. The CDR3 sequence is 15 residues long. In germline, CDR1 is SEHNR, CDR2 FQNEAQ (reference sequence). The CDR3 region is CASSRQQTQEETQYF. CDR3 bases: TGTGCCAGCAGCCGACAGCAGACACAAGAAGAGACCCAGTACTTC. Full variable domain (rest looked up from reference TRBV7-9 and TRBJ2-5): DTGVSQNPRHKITKRGQNVTFRCDPISEHNRLYWYRQTLGQGPEFLTYFQNEAQLEKSRLLSDRFSAERPKGSFSTLEIQRTEQGDSAMYLCASSRQQTQEETQYFGPGTRLLVL.

This clonotype was seen only a few times. V is TRBV6-2 or TRBV6-3 and J is TRBJ2-3; 11 bases are a match to TRBD2. Germline V gives CDR1 MNHEY, CDR2 SVGEGT. The CDR3 consists of 16 residues. Trimming took 3 bases from V and 2 from J; bases not matched to a gene: 4. CDR3 protein: CASSYPSGGPTDTQYF. The CDR3 DNA reads TGTGCCAGCAGTTATCCTAGCGGGGGGCCCACAGATACGCAGTATTTT.

The chain employs TRBV7-2 and TRBJ1-1, with D unclear. V dropped 6 bases and J dropped 1 base, with 9 bases sitting between them. CDR3 length: 13 amino acids. Germline-derived CDR1 and CDR2 are SGHTA and FQGNSA. The CDR3 spells CASRRLANTEAFF. In DNA form, the CDR3 reads TGTGCCAGCAGAAGACTAGCGAACACTGAAGCTTTCTTT.

This clonotype was counted a few times. The rearrangement uses TRBV7-9 and TRBJ1-1; D is unclear. CDR3 length equals 15 residues. Germline loops: CDR1 SEHNR, CDR2 FQNEAQ (reference sequence). The V and J ends lost 6 bases and 4 bases respectively, with 18 bases between them. The CDR3 DNA reads as TGTGCCAGCAGTTGGGGAGATTTAGAGGGCACTGAAGCTTTCTTT. It specifies CASSWGDLEGTEAFF.

The genes are TRBV12-3 or TRBV12-4 and TRBJ1-4; D is uncertain. Trimming removed 6 bases at V and 7 bases at J, with 9 bases between. There are 12 residues in the CDR3. The CDR3, as DNA: TGTGCCAGCAGGGCCGGCAGTGAAAAACTGTTTTTT. As protein: CASRAGSEKLFF.

This clonotype was found a few times. The chain combines TRBV3-1 with TRBJ1-6; possible D gene TRBD1, 6 bases. Looked up from germline, CDR1 is LGHDT and CDR2 is YNNKEL (reference sequence). With 4 bases removed from V and 9 bases from J, the gap between germline ends came to 13 bases. The CDR3 covers 14 residues. CDR3 in amino acids: CASSLAGAGSPLHF. The CDR3 nucleotides read TGTGCCAGCAGCCTTGCGGGGGCCGGTTCACCCCTCCACTTT.

The sample holds one count of this clonotype. An end of the junction differs from the germline gene, which may be a read error. The chain recombines TRBV5-1 with TRBJ2-1; no reliable D call. The germline CDR1 and CDR2 sequences are SGHRS and YFSETQ. The CDR3 loop spans 16 amino acids. CDR3 residues: CASSLAPSSSYNKQFF. The CDR3 DNA reads as TGCGCCAGCAGCTTGGCCCCATCAAGCTCCTACAATAAGCAGTTCTTC.